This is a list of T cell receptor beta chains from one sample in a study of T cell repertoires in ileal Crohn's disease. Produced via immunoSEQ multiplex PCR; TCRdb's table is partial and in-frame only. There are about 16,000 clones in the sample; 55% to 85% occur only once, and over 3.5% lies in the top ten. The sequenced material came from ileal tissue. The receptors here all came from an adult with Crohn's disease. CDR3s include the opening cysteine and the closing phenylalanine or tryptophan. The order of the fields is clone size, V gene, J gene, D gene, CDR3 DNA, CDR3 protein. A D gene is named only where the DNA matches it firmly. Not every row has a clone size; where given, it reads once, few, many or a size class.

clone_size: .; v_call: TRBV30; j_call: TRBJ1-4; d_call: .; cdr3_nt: TGTGCCTGGAGTGTGTGGGGGAGGCTGTTTTTT; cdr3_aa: CAWSVWGRLFF
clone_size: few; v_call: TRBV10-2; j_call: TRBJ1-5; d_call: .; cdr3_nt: TGCGCCAGCAGTTTGACAGACAATCAGCCCCAGCATTTT; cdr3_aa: CASSLTDNQPQHF
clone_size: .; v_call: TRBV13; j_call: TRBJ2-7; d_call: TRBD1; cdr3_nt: TGTGCCAGCAGCTTAGGCCTACAGGGGACCGAGCAGTACTTC; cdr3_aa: CASSLGLQGTEQYF
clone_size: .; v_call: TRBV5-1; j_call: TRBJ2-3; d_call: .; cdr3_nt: TGCGCCAGCAGCTTCTGGGGGGAAGGCACAGATACGCAGTATTTT; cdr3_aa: CASSFWGEGTDTQYF
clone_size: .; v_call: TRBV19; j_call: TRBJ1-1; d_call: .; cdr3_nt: TGTGCCAGTAGTAGGTCGGGGGTTACTGAAGCTTTCTTT; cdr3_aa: CASSRSGVTEAFF
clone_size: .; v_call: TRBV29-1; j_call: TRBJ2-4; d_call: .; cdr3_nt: TGCAGCGTCACCAGGGGTGTATCCAAAAACATTCAGTACTTC; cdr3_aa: CSVTRGVSKNIQYF
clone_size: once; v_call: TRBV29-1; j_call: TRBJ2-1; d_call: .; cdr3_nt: TGCAGCGTCCGCTACAGAGAGGGGCAGTTCTTC; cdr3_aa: CSVRYREGQFF
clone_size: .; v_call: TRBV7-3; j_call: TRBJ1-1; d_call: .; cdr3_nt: TGTGCCAGCAGCGCGGACAGAAGCACTGAAGCTTTCTTT; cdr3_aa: CASSADRSTEAFF
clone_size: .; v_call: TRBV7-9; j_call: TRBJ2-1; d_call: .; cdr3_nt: TGTGCCAGCAGCTCCGACAGTCCCTACAATGAGCAGTTCTTC; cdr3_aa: CASSSDSPYNEQFF
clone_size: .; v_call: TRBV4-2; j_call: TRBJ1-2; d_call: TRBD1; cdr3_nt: TGTGCCAGCAGCCCGGGACAGGGAACAAACTATGGCTACACCTTC; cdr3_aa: CASSPGQGTNYGYTF
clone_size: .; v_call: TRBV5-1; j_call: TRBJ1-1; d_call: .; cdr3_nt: TGCGCCAGCAGCTTTACGGCCGGAGACACTGAAGCTTTCTTT; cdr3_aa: CASSFTAGDTEAFF
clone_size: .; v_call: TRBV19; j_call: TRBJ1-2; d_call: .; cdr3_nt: TGTGCCAGTAGTATCGCGTCTAGAGGCGGCTACACCTTC; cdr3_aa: CASSIASRGGYTF
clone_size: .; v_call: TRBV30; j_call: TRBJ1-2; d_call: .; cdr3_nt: TGTGCCTGGAGCGCGCCCGATTTCGGCTACACCTTC; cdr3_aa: CAWSAPDFGYTF
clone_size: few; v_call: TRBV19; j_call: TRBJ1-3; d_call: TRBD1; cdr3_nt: TGTGCCAGTAGTAGGACAGGGGTCAACTCTGGAAACACCATATATTTT; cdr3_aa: CASSRTGVNSGNTIYF
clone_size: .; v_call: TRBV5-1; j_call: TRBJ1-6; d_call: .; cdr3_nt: TGCGCCAGCGGGCTGGGGAGCCCAAATTCACCCCTCCACTTT; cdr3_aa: CASGLGSPNSPLHF
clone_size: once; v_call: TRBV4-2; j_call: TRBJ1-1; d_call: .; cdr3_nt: TGTGCCAGCAGCCAAGATTTCATGGCGAACACTGAAGCTTTCTTT; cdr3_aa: CASSQDFMANTEAFF
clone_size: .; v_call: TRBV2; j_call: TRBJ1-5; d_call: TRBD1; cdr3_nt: TGTGCCAGCAGATCTAACAGGGGAAGCAATCAGCCCCAGCATTTT; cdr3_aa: CASRSNRGSNQPQHF
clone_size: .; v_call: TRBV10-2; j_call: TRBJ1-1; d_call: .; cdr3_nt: TGCGCCAGCGGAGGGGTTGGCGCTGAAGCTTTCTTT; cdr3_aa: CASGGVGAEAFF
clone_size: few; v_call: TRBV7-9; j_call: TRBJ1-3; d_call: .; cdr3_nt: TGTGCCAGCAGCTCCCCCCGTCGCGGGGGCCCCGCTGGAAACACCATATATTTT; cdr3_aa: CASSSPRRGGPAGNTIYF
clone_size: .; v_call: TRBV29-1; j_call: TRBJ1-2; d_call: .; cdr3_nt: TGCAGCGTTGGGATCCATCTTCAGGACTATGGCTACACCTTC; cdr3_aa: CSVGIHLQDYGYTF
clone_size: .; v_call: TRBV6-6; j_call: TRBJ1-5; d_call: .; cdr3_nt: TGTGCCAGCTCCCCAGGCTACAATCAGCCCCAGCATTTT; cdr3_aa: CASSPGYNQPQHF
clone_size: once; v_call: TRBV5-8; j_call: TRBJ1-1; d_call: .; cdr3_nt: TGTGCCAGCAGCGCCGAGGTTGTAATGAACACTGAAGCTTTCTTT; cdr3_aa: CASSAEVVMNTEAFF
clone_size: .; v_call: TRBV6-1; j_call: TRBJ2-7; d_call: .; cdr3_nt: TGTGCCAGCAGTGAGATTCGGGGGTTGGGGCAGTACTTC; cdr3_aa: CASSEIRGLGQYF
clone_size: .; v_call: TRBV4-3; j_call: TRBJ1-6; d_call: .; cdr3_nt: TGCGCCAGCAGCCTAGCGCGAGGCAATTCACCCCTCCACTTT; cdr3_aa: CASSLARGNSPLHF
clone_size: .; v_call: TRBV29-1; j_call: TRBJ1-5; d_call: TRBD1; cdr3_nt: TGCAGCGTTGGGGACAGGGTTGGGAGCAATCAGCCCCAGCATTTT; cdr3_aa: CSVGDRVGSNQPQHF
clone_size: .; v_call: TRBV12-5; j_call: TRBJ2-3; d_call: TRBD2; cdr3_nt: TGTGCTAGTGGTTTGGCCCACGTTAGGACTAGCGACTTCACAGATACGCAGTATTTT; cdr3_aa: CASGLAHVRTSDFTDTQYF